Listed below are T cell receptor beta chains from one sample, sequenced in a study of control samples from healthy donors and cancer patients. Assay: immunoSEQ multiplex PCR; the TCRdb copy retains only in-frame clones and omits some. The repertoire includes about 150,000 clones, 91% of them detected once, and about 3.2% sits in the top ten. The sample comprised blood. The receptors originated from a young man in good health. CDR3s leave out the opening cysteine and the closing phenylalanine or tryptophan. The order of the fields is J gene, V gene, D gene, CDR3 protein. A D gene is named only where the DNA matches it firmly.

TRBJ1-1,TRBV10-3,.,AISESTNTEAF
TRBJ2-3,TRBV5-1,.,ASSRGVGLDTQY
TRBJ1-2,TRBV6-5,TRBD1,ASSSDRGTYGYT
TRBJ1-1,TRBV5-1,.,ASSLGLGGWDTEAF
TRBJ1-1,TRBV6-4,.,ASSDPPEQANTEAF
TRBJ2-6,TRBV5-1,.,ASSLEYGANVLT
TRBJ1-2,TRBV3-1/TRBV3-2,.,ASSPNRGNYGYT
TRBJ1-6,TRBV3-1/TRBV3-2,.,ASSPPGAVNSPLH
TRBJ1-1,TRBV21-1,.,ASSLRDRNTEAF
TRBJ1-5,TRBV2,.,ASSDRVNQPQH
TRBJ2-3,TRBV9,TRBD1,ASSPPPRDRGPDTQY
TRBJ1-6,TRBV5-5,TRBD1,ASSLPTGGNSPLH
TRBJ1-4,TRBV29-1,.,SIRISLATNEKLF
TRBJ2-2,TRBV11-2,TRBD2,ASSSGGLAGSGELF
TRBJ2-5,TRBV30,.,AWSLKGNRETQY
TRBJ1-2,TRBV5-4,.,ASSLVSSRNYGYT
TRBJ2-1,TRBV28,.,ASSLPGSGTWKQF
TRBJ2-3,TRBV10-3,.,ATAVGTDTQY
TRBJ2-4,TRBV15,TRBD1,ATSRGDRGLDIQY
TRBJ2-3,TRBV27,.,ASLGGGDTQY
TRBJ1-5,TRBV19,.,ASSTDDRYSNQPQH
TRBJ1-1,TRBV5-1,TRBD1,ASSSGTGENTEAF
TRBJ2-6,TRBV19,.,ASSIVPGAGANVLT
TRBJ2-7,TRBV9,TRBD1,ASSASGQGATEQY
TRBJ2-1,TRBV9,TRBD1,ASARQGNEQF
TRBJ1-5,TRBV2,TRBD1,ASRYTGGIQPQH
TRBJ1-2,TRBV6-1,.,ASSEAQGGYT
TRBJ1-6,TRBV6-5,.,ASSFSGSPLH
TRBJ2-3,TRBV9,TRBD2,ASSAGTSGDYSTDTQY
TRBJ2-5,TRBV7-2,TRBD2,ASSFGRGGETQY
TRBJ2-2,TRBV7-9,TRBD2,ASRGWGLARTGELF
TRBJ2-1,TRBV27,TRBD2,ASSLAGGSNEQF
TRBJ1-5,TRBV7-8,.,ASSLAVRLNQPQH
TRBJ2-5,TRBV5-6,TRBD1,ASSQIGQGVSLETQY
TRBJ2-2,TRBV7-2,.,ASSRGPFTGELF
TRBJ1-2,TRBV30,.,AWRSNSRGGYT
TRBJ2-1,TRBV19,.,ASSNGHQNEQF
TRBJ2-1,TRBV2,TRBD2,ASSERVSGGGEQF
TRBJ1-2,TRBV7-9,TRBD1,ASSSTGEGYT
TRBJ1-1,TRBV14,.,ASSLTNTEAF
TRBJ2-2,TRBV9,TRBD2,ASSVGLPSGGNTGELF